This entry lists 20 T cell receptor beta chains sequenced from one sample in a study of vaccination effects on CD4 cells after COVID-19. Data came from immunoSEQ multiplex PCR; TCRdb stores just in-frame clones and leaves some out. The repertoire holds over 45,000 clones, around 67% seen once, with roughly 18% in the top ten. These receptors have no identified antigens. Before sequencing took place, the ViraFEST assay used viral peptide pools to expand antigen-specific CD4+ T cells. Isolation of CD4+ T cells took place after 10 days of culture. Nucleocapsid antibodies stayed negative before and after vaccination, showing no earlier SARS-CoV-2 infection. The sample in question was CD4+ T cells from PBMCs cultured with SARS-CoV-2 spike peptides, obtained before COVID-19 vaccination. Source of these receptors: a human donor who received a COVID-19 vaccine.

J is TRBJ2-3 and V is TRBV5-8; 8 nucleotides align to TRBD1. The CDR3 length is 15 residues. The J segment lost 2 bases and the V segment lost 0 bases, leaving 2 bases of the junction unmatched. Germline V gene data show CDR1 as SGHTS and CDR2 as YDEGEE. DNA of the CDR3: TGTGCCAGCAGCTTGGGGGACAGGCACACAGATACGCAGTATTTT. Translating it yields CASSLGDRHTDTQYF.

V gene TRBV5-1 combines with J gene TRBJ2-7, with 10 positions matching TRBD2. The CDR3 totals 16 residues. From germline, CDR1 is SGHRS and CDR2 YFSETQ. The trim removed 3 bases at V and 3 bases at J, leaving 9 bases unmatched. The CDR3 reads CASSWIGSSGGYEQYF. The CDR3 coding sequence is TGCGCCAGCAGCTGGATCGGGTCTAGCGGGGGCTACGAGCAGTACTTC.

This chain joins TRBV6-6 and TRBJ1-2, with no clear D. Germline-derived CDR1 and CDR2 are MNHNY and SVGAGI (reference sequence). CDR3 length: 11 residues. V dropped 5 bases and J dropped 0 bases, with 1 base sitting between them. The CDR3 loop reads CASSTNYGYTF. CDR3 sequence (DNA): TGTGCCAGCAGTACTAACTATGGCTACACCTTC.

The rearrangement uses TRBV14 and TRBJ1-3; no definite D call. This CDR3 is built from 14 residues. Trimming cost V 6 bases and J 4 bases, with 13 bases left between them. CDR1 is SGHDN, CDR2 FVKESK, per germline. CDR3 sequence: CASRNPLFGNTIYF. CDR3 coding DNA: TGTGCCAGCAGGAATCCTCTCTTCGGAAACACCATATATTTT.

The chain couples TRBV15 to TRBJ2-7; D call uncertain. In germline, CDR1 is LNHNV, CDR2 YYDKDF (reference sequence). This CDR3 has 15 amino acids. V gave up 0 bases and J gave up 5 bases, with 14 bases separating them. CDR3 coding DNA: TGTGCCACCAGCAGAGAGATCCCTGGTTTGGACGAGCAGTACTTC. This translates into CATSREIPGLDEQYF.

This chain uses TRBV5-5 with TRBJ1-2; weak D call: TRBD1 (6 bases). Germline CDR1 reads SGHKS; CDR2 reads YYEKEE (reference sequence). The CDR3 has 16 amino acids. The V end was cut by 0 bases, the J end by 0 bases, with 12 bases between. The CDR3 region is CASSLGPGASNYGYTF. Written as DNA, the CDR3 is TGTGCCAGCAGCTTGGGGCCAGGGGCTTCTAACTATGGCTACACCTTC.

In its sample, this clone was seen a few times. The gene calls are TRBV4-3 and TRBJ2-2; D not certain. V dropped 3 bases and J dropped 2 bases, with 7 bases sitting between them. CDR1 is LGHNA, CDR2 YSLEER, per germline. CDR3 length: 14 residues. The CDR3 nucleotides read TGCGCCAGCAGCCAGCCGGTAAACACCGGGGAGCTGTTTTTT. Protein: CASSQPVNTGELFF.

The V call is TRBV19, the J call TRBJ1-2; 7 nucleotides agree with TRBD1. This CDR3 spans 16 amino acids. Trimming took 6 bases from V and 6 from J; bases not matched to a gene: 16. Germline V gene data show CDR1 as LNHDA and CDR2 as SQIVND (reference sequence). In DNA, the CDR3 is TGTGCCAGTAGGCCGGGACAGCGAGTCTGGGGGGATGGCTACACCTTC. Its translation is CASRPGQRVWGDGYTF.

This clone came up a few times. The CDR3 here is CASSVGVAPNEKLFF. In DNA form, the CDR3 reads TGTGCCAGCAGCGTAGGGGTAGCGCCTAATGAAAAACTGTTTTTT. The gene calls are TRBV9 and TRBJ1-4; no firm D call. This CDR3 region has 15 residues. V was trimmed by 0 bases and J by 3 bases, leaving 9 bases between them. The V gene's germline CDR1 is SGDLS and CDR2 YYNGEE.

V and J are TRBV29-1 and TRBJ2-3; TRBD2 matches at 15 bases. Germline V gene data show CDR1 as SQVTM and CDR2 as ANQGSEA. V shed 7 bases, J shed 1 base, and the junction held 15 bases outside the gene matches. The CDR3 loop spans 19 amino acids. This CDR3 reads CSADGLAGGLVVGTDTQYF. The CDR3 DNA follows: TGCAGCGCCGACGGACTAGCGGGGGGGCTAGTAGTCGGCACAGATACGCAGTATTTT.

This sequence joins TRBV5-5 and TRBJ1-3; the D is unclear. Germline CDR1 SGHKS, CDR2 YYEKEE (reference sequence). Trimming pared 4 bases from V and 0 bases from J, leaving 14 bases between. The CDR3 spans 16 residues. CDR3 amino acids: CASSLRTDISGNTIYF. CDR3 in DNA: TGTGCCAGCAGCCTAAGGACGGATATCTCTGGAAACACCATATATTTT.

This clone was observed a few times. The CDR3 sequence is CASSPYRGGSPLHF. The CDR3 DNA reads TGTGCCAGTAGTCCGTACAGGGGAGGTTCACCCCTCCACTTT. The rearrangement links TRBV19 to TRBJ1-6, with 7 bases lining up with TRBD1. The V segment lost 5 bases and the J segment 9 bases; nucleotides outside the gene matches: 7. CDR3 length equals 14 residues. CDR1 and CDR2 from the germline V gene are LNHDA and SQIVND (reference sequence).

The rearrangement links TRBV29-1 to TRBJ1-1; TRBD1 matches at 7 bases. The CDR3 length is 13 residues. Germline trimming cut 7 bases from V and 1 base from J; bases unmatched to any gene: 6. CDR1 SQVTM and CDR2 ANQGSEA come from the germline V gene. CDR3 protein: CSASGQSNTEAFF. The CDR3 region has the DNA TGCAGCGCCTCGGGACAGTCGAACACTGAAGCTTTCTTT.

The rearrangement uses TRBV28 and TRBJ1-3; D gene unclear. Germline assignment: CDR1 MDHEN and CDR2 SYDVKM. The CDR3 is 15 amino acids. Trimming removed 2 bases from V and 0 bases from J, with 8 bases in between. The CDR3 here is CASSLDTASGNTIYF. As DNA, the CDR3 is TGTGCCAGCAGTTTAGATACAGCCTCTGGAAACACCATATATTTT.

CDR3 coding DNA: TGTGCCAGCAGCTCCCGGGGAGGGGGAATCTATGGCTACACCTTC. This gives the protein CASSSRGGGIYGYTF. V gene TRBV11-2 combines with J gene TRBJ1-2; perhaps TRBD1 as D (6 bases). Trimming removed 4 bases from V and 4 bases from J, with 16 bases in between. CDR1 and CDR2 (germline): SGHAT, FQNNGV. The CDR3 has 15 residues.

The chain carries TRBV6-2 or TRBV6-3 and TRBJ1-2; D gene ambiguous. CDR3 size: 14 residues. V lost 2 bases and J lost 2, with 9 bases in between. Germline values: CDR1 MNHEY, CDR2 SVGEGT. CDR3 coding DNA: TGTGCCAGCAGTTACCGGGTCGGGAACTATGGCTACACCTTC. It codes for CASSYRVGNYGYTF.

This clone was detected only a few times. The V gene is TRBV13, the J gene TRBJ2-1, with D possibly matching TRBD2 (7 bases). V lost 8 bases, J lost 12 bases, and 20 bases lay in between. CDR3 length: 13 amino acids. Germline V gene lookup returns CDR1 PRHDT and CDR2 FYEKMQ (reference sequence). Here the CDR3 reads CASGLGGATGQFF. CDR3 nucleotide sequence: TGTGCCAGCGGATTAGGGGGGGCTACCGGGCAGTTCTTC.

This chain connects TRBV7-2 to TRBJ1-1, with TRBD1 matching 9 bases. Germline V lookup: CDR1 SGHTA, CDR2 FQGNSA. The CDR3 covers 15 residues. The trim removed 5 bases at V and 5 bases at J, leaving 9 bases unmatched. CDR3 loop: CASSDTGTGSTEAFF. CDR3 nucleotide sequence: TGTGCCAGCAGCGATACCGGGACAGGGTCGACTGAAGCTTTCTTT.

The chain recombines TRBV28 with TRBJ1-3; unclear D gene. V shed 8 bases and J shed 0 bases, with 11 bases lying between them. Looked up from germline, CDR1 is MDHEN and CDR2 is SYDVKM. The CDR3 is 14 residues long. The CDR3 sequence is CASASSSSGNTIYF. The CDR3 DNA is TGTGCCAGCGCATCTTCAAGCTCTGGAAACACCATATATTTT.

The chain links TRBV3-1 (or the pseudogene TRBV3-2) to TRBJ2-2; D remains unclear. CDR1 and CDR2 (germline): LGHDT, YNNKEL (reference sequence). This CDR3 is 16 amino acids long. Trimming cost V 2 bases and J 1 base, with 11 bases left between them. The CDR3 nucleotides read TGTGCCAGCAGCCAACTAGGCACGGGGAACACCGGGGAGCTGTTTTTT. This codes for CASSQLGTGNTGELFF.